This T cell receptor (beta chain) originates from a study of blood T cell repertoires in COVID-19. Study details: Both acute and convalescent COVID-19 samples were obtained from the United States, Italy and Spain.

Data came from immunoSEQ multiplex PCR; TCRdb stores just in-frame clones and leaves some out. The profile shows 60,000 to 90,000 clones, around nine tenths of them singletons. The CDR3 extends over 11 amino acids. The germline CDR1 and CDR2 sequences are SGHNT and YYREEE (reference sequence). Between the trimmed V and J ends, which lost 3 bases and 3 bases, there was a span of 4 bases. Sequenced material: peripheral blood. V and J are TRBV5-4 and TRBJ2-7; D call uncertain. The TCR was taken from a woman over 75 with acute or convalescent COVID-19. Here the CDR3 reads CASSSGYEQYF. CDR3 DNA: TGTGCCAGCAGCTCGGGCTACGAGCAGTACTTC.